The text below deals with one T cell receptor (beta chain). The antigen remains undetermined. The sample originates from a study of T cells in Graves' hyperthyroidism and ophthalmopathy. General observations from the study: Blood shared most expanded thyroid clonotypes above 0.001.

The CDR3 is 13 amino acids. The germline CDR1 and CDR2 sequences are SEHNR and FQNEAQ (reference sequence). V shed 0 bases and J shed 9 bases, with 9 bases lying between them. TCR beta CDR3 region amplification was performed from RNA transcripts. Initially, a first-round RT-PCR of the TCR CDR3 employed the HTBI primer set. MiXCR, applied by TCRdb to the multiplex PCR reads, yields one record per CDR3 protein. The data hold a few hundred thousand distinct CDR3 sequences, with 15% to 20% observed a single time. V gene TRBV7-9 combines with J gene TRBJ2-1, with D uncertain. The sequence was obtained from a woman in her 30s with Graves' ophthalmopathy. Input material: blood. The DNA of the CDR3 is TGTGCCAGCAGCTTAGCCCCCCGCATTGAGCAGTTCTTC. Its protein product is CASSLAPRIEQFF.